This T cell receptor (beta chain) was observed in a study of spatial heterogeneity in lung cancer. Study results and caveats: TCRs found ubiquitously expanded in tumor appeared in blood more at resection than at follow-up.

Comment on this clonotype: What it binds is unknown.

Germline CDR1 and CDR2: MNHNS and SASEGT. V lost 0 bases, J lost 2 bases, and 11 bases lay in between. The CDR3 sequence is 16 residues long. TCRdb analysed the 5' RACE reads with MiXCR anew, one entry per CDR3 protein. The table has just over 75,000 distinct CDR3 sequences, roughly 8% seen once. Regarding time point: sample taken at primary tumor resection. Whole RNA was taken from tumor, nontumor lung or frozen PBMC; it was then sequenced unsorted. The gene calls are TRBV6-1 and TRBJ2-1; no firm D call. The sequence was obtained from a male donor with early-stage non-small cell lung cancer. Source: PBMCs, taken at surgery. CDR3 residues: CASSEASWATYNEQFF. CDR3 nucleotides: TGTGCCAGCAGTGAAGCGTCCTGGGCTACCTACAATGAGCAGTTCTTC.